Listed below are T cell receptor beta chains from one sample, sequenced in a study of blood T cell repertoires in COVID-19. Clones were read by immunoSEQ multiplex PCR, and TCRdb kept only the in-frame ones, dropping some. This table has hundreds of thousands of clones, roughly 90% appearing once. The sample was peripheral blood. The source of these receptors is a man aged 18-30 years with active or convalescent COVID-19. Each CDR3 is given with its conserved first and last residue. A D gene is named only where the DNA matches it firmly. Clone size is given for some rows only: seen once, a few or many times, or a class if the clone is expanded.

D,size,J,V,CDR3,DNA
TRBD2,NA,TRBJ2-1,TRBV19,CASSSRPLAGPEQFF,TGTGCCAGTAGTTCCCGACCCCTAGCGGGACCCGAGCAGTTCTTC
TRBD2,NA,TRBJ2-2,TRBV7-2,CASRGPGLSIGELFF,TGTGCCAGCAGGGGACCGGGACTATCTATCGGGGAGCTGTTTTTT
NA,NA,TRBJ1-1,TRBV7-7,CASSPRDSPIRGNTEAFF,TGTGCCAGCAGCCCACGAGATAGCCCGATCAGGGGCAACACTGAAGCTTTCTTT
NA,few,TRBJ1-6,TRBV27,CASRQSSYNSPLHF,TGTGCCAGCCGACAGAGCTCCTATAATTCACCCCTCCACTTT
NA,NA,TRBJ2-1,TRBV7-9,CASRTAHRNEQFF,TGTGCCAGCAGGACTGCTCACCGTAATGAGCAGTTCTTC
NA,NA,TRBJ2-1,TRBV2,CASSVREAGYNEQFF,TGTGCCAGCAGCGTCCGGGAAGCGGGTTACAATGAGCAGTTCTTC
TRBD1,many,TRBJ1-4,TRBV6-1,CASSGIAGGGNEKLFF,TGTGCCAGCAGTGGCATAGCAGGGGGCGGTAATGAAAAACTGTTTTTT
NA,NA,TRBJ2-7,TRBV10-2,CASSERTSSSYEQYF,TGCGCCAGCAGTGAGAGGACTTCCAGCTCCTACGAGCAGTACTTC
NA,NA,TRBJ1-3,TRBV11-2,CATPRGDTGNTIYF,TGTGCCACCCCCCGGGGGGACACTGGAAACACCATATATTTT
TRBD1,NA,TRBJ2-7,TRBV27,CASSLSDRGPYEQYF,TGTGCCAGCAGTTTATCCGACAGGGGCCCCTACGAGCAGTACTTC
TRBD1,NA,TRBJ1-6,TRBV3-1/TRBV3-2,CASSQRDRGNSPLHF,TGTGCCAGCAGCCAAAGGGACAGGGGAAATTCACCCCTCCACTTT
NA,few,TRBJ1-5,TRBV6-1,CASSEVVSNQPQHF,TGTGCCAGCAGTGAAGTCGTTAGCAATCAGCCCCAGCATTTT
TRBD2,NA,TRBJ2-3,TRBV4-3,CASSHMLAGGPDTQYF,TGCGCCAGCAGCCACATGCTAGCGGGGGGGCCAGATACGCAGTATTTT
NA,NA,TRBJ2-7,TRBV19,CASSIGNFYEQYF,TGTGCCAGTAGTATAGGCAACTTCTACGAGCAGTACTTC
NA,NA,TRBJ1-2,TRBV6-5,CASSHDTFGYTF,TGTGCCAGCAGCCACGACACGTTCGGCTACACCTTC
NA,many,TRBJ1-5,TRBV5-1,CASSEQVGNQPQHF,TGCGCCAGCAGTGAACAGGTGGGCAATCAGCCCCAGCATTTT
NA,NA,TRBJ2-5,TRBV12-2,CASRPRGQGIPHQETQYF,TGTGCAAGTCGCCCGCGCGGACAGGGTATCCCCCATCAAGAGACCCAGTACTTC
TRBD1,NA,TRBJ1-4,TRBV2,CASSAGTGVEKLFF,TGTGCCAGCAGTGCGGGGACAGGGGTCGAAAAACTGTTTTTT
TRBD1,NA,TRBJ1-1,TRBV27,CASGFGTALNTEAFF,TGTGCCAGCGGTTTCGGGACAGCACTGAACACTGAAGCTTTCTTT
TRBD1,NA,TRBJ2-7,TRBV24-1,CATSEAGGYEQYF,TGTGCCACCAGTGAGGCAGGGGGCTACGAGCAGTACTTC
TRBD2,NA,TRBJ2-1,TRBV5-1,CASSSIPGLAGNYNEQFF,TGCGCCAGCAGCTCCATACCGGGACTAGCGGGGAATTACAATGAGCAGTTCTTC
TRBD1,NA,TRBJ1-6,TRBV3-1/TRBV3-2,CASSQEDRSSYNSPLHF,TGTGCCAGCAGCCAAGAGGACAGGAGCTCCTATAATTCACCCCTCCACTTT
NA,NA,TRBJ1-6,TRBV29-1,CSLPSKLRPLHF,TGCAGCCTACCTTCAAAGCTACGACCCCTCCACTTT
TRBD1,NA,TRBJ1-1,TRBV24-1,CATSDFDRGVTEAFF,TGTGCCACCAGTGATTTTGACAGGGGAGTAACTGAAGCTTTCTTT
TRBD1,NA,TRBJ2-2,TRBV27,CASTPGTGAPGELFF,TGTGCCAGCACCCCCGGGACAGGGGCCCCCGGGGAGCTGTTTTTT
NA,NA,TRBJ2-5,TRBV4-1,CASSPSGGSQVTQYF,TGCGCCAGCAGTCCATCCGGGGGATCGCAAGTGACCCAGTACTTC
TRBD2,NA,TRBJ2-3,TRBV20-1,CSASGAGVGTDTQYF,TGCAGTGCTAGTGGGGCGGGGGTAGGTACAGATACGCAGTATTTT
NA,NA,TRBJ1-6,TRBV19,CASSLTGSFYNSPLHF,TGTGCCAGTAGTCTCACAGGGAGTTTCTATAATTCACCCCTCCACTTT
TRBD2,NA,TRBJ2-1,TRBV27,CASSRSGGSYNEQFF,TGTGCCAGCAGCCGTAGCGGGGGCTCCTACAATGAGCAGTTCTTC
TRBD2,few,TRBJ2-6,TRBV19,CASSIRIAGAFGANVLTF,TGTGCCAGTAGTATCAGGATAGCGGGGGCGTTTGGGGCCAACGTCCTGACTTTC
NA,NA,TRBJ1-2,TRBV2,CASSDLEGNGYTF,TGTGCCAGCAGTGACCTTGAGGGTAATGGCTACACCTTC
NA,NA,TRBJ1-2,TRBV27,CASSLGQNYGYTF,TGTGCCAGCAGCTTAGGACAGAACTATGGCTACACCTTC
NA,once,TRBJ1-5,TRBV23-1,CASSPSREHSNQPQHF,TGCGCCAGCAGTCCATCAAGGGAGCATAGCAATCAGCCCCAGCATTTT
TRBD1,NA,TRBJ1-5,TRBV18,CASSRAASRTGIHQPQHF,TGTGCCAGCTCACGGGCTGCGAGTAGGACAGGGATACATCAGCCCCAGCATTTT
NA,NA,TRBJ2-4,TRBV2,CASSVLTENQYF,TGTGCCAGCAGTGTTTTGACAGAGAATCAGTACTTC
NA,NA,TRBJ2-2,TRBV4-1,CASSQERGGFLGGELFF,TGCGCCAGCAGCCAAGAAAGGGGTGGTTTTTTGGGCGGGGAGCTGTTTTTT
NA,once,TRBJ2-3,TRBV9,CASSVLSLDTQYF,TGTGCCAGCAGCGTACTCTCCCTAGATACGCAGTATTTT
TRBD2,NA,TRBJ2-3,TRBV7-9,CASSFSGAGDTQYF,TGTGCCAGCAGCTTTAGCGGGGCTGGAGATACGCAGTATTTT
TRBD1,once,TRBJ1-1,TRBV12-3/TRBV12-4,CATTGAEAFF,TGTGCCACCACAGGGGCTGAAGCTTTCTTT
TRBD2,few,TRBJ2-7,TRBV4-1,CASSPSSGGPPEQYF,TGCGCCAGCAGCCCCTCTAGCGGGGGGCCGCCTGAGCAGTACTTC
NA,NA,TRBJ1-2,TRBV12-3/TRBV12-4,CASSQAGVSGYTF,TGTGCCAGCAGCCAGGCAGGGGTTAGCGGCTACACCTTC
NA,NA,TRBJ2-7,TRBV6-6,CASSNRGGLNEQYF,TGTGCCAGCAGTAACAGGGGGGGTTTGAACGAGCAGTACTTC
TRBD1,NA,TRBJ1-4,TRBV4-1,CASSQVGGVGEKLFF,TGCGCCAGCAGCCAAGTAGGGGGCGTAGGTGAAAAACTGTTTTTT
NA,NA,TRBJ1-6,TRBV2,CASSYQSGVDSPLHF,TGTGCCAGCAGTTATCAGTCAGGGGTTGATTCACCCCTCCACTTT
TRBD1,NA,TRBJ2-7,TRBV14,CASSHPRTGAYEQYF,TGTGCCAGCAGCCACCCCCGGACAGGGGCCTACGAGCAGTACTTC
NA,NA,TRBJ1-5,TRBV2,CASRELGVFNQPQHF,TGTGCCAGCAGGGAGCTAGGGGTATTCAATCAGCCCCAGCATTTT
NA,NA,TRBJ1-3,TRBV9,CASNEAGRAGNTIYF,TGTGCCAGCAACGAGGCGGGGAGGGCTGGAAACACCATATATTTT
NA,few,TRBJ1-1,TRBV27,CASLSAQGSTEAFF,TGTGCCAGCCTCTCGGCACAGGGTAGCACTGAAGCTTTCTTT
TRBD2,NA,TRBJ2-3,TRBV13,CASISLAGGPSDTQYF,TGTGCCAGCATCAGCCTAGCGGGGGGGCCCTCAGATACGCAGTATTTT
TRBD1,NA,TRBJ1-6,TRBV27,CASRGQGAYSSPLHF,TGTGCCAGCAGGGGACAGGGGGCGTATAGTTCACCCCTCCACTTT
NA,NA,TRBJ2-5,TRBV5-4,CASSLKQGGETQYF,TGTGCCAGCAGCTTGAAACAGGGAGGGGAGACCCAGTACTTC
NA,NA,TRBJ1-6,TRBV18,CASSPRQTMSSYNSPLHF,TGTGCCAGCTCACCACGACAGACCATGAGCTCCTATAATTCACCCCTCCACTTT
NA,NA,TRBJ2-2,TRBV5-1,CASSERSSSTGELFF,TGCGCCAGCAGTGAGAGATCCTCGAGCACCGGGGAGCTGTTTTTT